The text below deals with one TCR beta chain. Data came from immunoSEQ multiplex PCR; TCRdb stores just in-frame clones and leaves some out. This table holds tens of thousands of clones, 88% found once. This sample is part of a study of OX40 agonist ivuxolimab in advanced cancers. The origin of this receptor is an adult with an advanced solid tumor such as melanoma, head and neck, liver or kidney cancer. The sample consisted of CD4+ or CD8+ T cells sorted from blood, taken in a trial of the OX40 agonist ivuxolimab.

The CDR3 is CASRPPRQQETQYF. The CDR3 DNA sequence: TGTGCCAGCAGGCCTCCGAGGCAGCAAGAGACCCAGTACTTC. The chain is built from TRBV6-6 and TRBJ2-5; D not certain. Germline V gives CDR1 MNHNY, CDR2 SVGAGI (reference sequence). V was trimmed by 6 bases and J by 2 bases, leaving 13 bases between them. The CDR3 has 14 amino acids.